The 11 T cell receptor beta chains given below trace back to one sample, sequenced in a study of blood T cell repertoires in COVID-19. Clones were read by immunoSEQ multiplex PCR, and TCRdb kept only the in-frame ones, dropping some. The table records roughly 150,000 clones, more than 75% of them present only once. The sequencing sample was made of PBMCs or T cells enriched from blood (not recorded which). These receptors were collected from a man between 40 and 49 years old who had recovered from COVID-19.

This rearrangement joins TRBV5-1 to TRBJ1-1; perhaps TRBD1 as D (6 bases). V was cut by 3 bases and J by 1 base, with 16 bases left in between. This CDR3 spans 16 amino acids. The germline gives CDR1 SGHRS, CDR2 YFSETQ. The CDR3 region has the DNA TGCGCCAGCAGCTGGGGAAACAGGGTCGGGAACACTGAAGCTTTCTTT. Its protein is CASSWGNRVGNTEAFF.

The chain uses TRBV30 and TRBJ1-1, with 7 bases fitting TRBD1. The V and J ends lost 3 bases and 5 bases, in that order; junction bases with no gene match: 12. Germline loops: CDR1 GTSNPN, CDR2 SVGIG (reference sequence). The CDR3 consists of 15 residues. The CDR3 DNA reads TGTGCCTGGAGACCGAGGACAGGTTGGGAGACTGAAGCTTTCTTT. The encoded protein is CAWRPRTGWETEAFF.

The rearrangement joins TRBV4-1 to TRBJ2-5; the match to TRBD2 covers 9 bases. Germline V lookup: CDR1 MGHRA, CDR2 YSYEKL. The CDR3 contains 17 residues. With V trimmed by 2 bases and J by 4 bases, 11 bases remained unmatched. CDR3 protein: CASSQLAAGGLGETQYF. In DNA form, the CDR3 reads TGCGCCAGCAGCCAACTCGCGGCGGGGGGGCTAGGAGAGACCCAGTACTTC.

This clone was found a few times. The J gene is TRBJ2-7, the V gene TRBV10-3; D remains ambiguous. CDR1 is ENHRY, CDR2 SYGVKD, per germline. The CDR3 spans 11 residues. Trimming removed 10 bases at V and 2 bases at J, with 9 bases between. The CDR3 nucleotides are TGTGCCACGTCCCAGACCTACGAGCAGTACTTC. Protein: CATSQTYEQYF.

This clone has only a few counts. The chain couples TRBV5-1 to TRBJ2-2; 12 bases line up with TRBD2. The ends lost 4 bases at V and 4 bases at J; junction bases unmatched: 8. Germline V gene lookup returns CDR1 SGHRS and CDR2 YFSETQ. CDR3 length: 17 residues. CDR3: CASSKDPGLAGTGELFF. The CDR3 DNA is TGCGCCAGCAGCAAGGACCCGGGACTAGCGGGCACCGGGGAGCTGTTTTTT.

This chain links TRBV5-1 with TRBJ2-1; 9 positions agree with TRBD1. CDR3 size: 14 residues. In germline, CDR1 is SGHRS, CDR2 YFSETQ. Unmatched junction bases numbered 3, after V lost 4 bases and J lost 4 bases. Written as DNA, the CDR3 is TGCGCCAGCAGCGCGGGACAGGGTTACAATGAGCAGTTCTTC. Its protein product is CASSAGQGYNEQFF.

J is TRBJ2-5 and V is TRBV6-5, with a possible D match to TRBD2 (5 bases). There are 13 residues in the CDR3. Trimming pared 8 bases from V and 4 bases from J, leaving 14 bases between. Germline CDR1 MNHEY, CDR2 SVGAGI. The DNA for the CDR3 is TGTGCCAGCGTTAGCGACTTAACAGAGACCCAGTACTTC. Amino acids: CASVSDLTETQYF.

J is TRBJ1-6 and V is TRBV5-4; D perhaps matches TRBD1 (5 bases). Germline V gene sequence: CDR1 SGHNT, CDR2 YYREEE (reference sequence). The CDR3 loop spans 15 amino acids. V was shortened by 3 bases and J by 5 bases, with 12 bases between the two germline ends. CDR3: CASSWGGTHNSPLHF. The DNA of the CDR3 is TGTGCCAGCAGCTGGGGGGGGACGCATAATTCACCCCTCCACTTT.

This clone was counted between two and nine times. CDR3 sequence reads: CASSQGVGTQYF. CDR3 coding DNA: TGTGCCAGCAGCCAAGGGGTTGGGACCCAGTACTTC. The chain has TRBV11-3 and TRBJ2-5, with D perhaps matching TRBD1 (5 bases). Trimming pared 5 bases from V and 7 bases from J, leaving 11 bases between. The CDR3 is made up of 12 amino acids. Germline lookup yields CDR1 SGHNT and CDR2 YENEEA.

The chain combines TRBV29-1 with TRBJ1-5; tentative D call: TRBD1 (5 bases). CDR1 SQVTM and CDR2 ANQGSEA come from the germline V gene. CDR3 size: 13 residues. V was pared by 5 bases and J by 4 bases, with 12 bases between. CDR3 loop: CSVQTDRNQPQHF. The CDR3 DNA reads TGCAGCGTTCAGACAGATCGGAATCAGCCCCAGCATTTT.

The chain combines TRBV3-1 (or the pseudogene TRBV3-2) with TRBJ2-1; TRBD2 matches 9 bases. The V segment lost 4 bases and the J segment 6 bases; nucleotides outside the gene matches: 4. The CDR3 is 14 amino acids. The germline gives CDR1 LGHDT, CDR2 YNNKEL (reference sequence). CDR3 amino acids: CASSPRGGVNEQFF. Written as DNA, the CDR3 is TGTGCCAGCAGCCCTCGCGGGGGGGTCAATGAGCAGTTCTTC.